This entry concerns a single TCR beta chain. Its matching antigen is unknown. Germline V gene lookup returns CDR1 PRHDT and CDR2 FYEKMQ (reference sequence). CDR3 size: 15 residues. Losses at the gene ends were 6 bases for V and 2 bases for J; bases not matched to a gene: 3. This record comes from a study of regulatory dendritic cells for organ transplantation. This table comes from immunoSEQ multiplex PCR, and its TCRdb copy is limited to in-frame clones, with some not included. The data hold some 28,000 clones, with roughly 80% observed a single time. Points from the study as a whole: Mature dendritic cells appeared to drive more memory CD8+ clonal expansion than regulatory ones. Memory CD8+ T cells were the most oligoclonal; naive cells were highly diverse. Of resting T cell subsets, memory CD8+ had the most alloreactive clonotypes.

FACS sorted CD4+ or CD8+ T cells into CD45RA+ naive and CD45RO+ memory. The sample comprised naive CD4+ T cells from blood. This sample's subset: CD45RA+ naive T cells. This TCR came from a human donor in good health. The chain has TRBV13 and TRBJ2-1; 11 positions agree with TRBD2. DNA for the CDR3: TGTGCCAGCAGTCGTAGCGGGGGGGCCTACAATGAGCAGTTCTTC. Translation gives CASSRSGGAYNEQFF.